This TCR beta chain was recovered during a study of T-cell reconstitution after alpha-beta-depleted transplantation in children. This clonotype has ten or more counts. The CDR3 runs 14 residues. The germline V gene has CDR1 SGHTA and CDR2 FQGTGA. V shed 4 bases, J shed 7 bases, and the junction held 9 bases outside the gene matches. Unique molecular identifiers were built into the TCRbeta library. One entry per CDR3 protein, called by TCRdb with MiXCR from the PCR reads. Of 440,000 or so distinct CDR3 sequences listed, about a tenth are singletons. The sequenced sample was PBMCs from the stem cell graft donor, obtained from the stem cell graft. The gene calls are TRBV7-3 and TRBJ2-5; 7 nucleotides line up with TRBD2. This TCR was recovered from a human donor who donated a stem cell graft to a child with acute myeloid leukemia. The CDR3 nucleotides read TGTGCCAGCAGCTCCATGGGGGGGGAAGGGACCCAGTACTTC. This encodes CASSSMGGEGTQYF.